This entry features one TCR beta chain sequence. TCRdb re-called the PCR reads through MiXCR, storing one row per CDR3 protein. The sample consists of 15,000 to 25,000 distinct CDR3 sequences, roughly 60% of them appearing once. The data originate from a study of vaccination and CD4 T cells after COVID-19. The CDR3 is 11 residues long. Trimming cost V 5 bases and J 5 bases, with 6 bases left between them. Looked up from germline, CDR1 is KGHSH and CDR2 is LQKENI. The gene calls are TRBV18 and TRBJ2-5; D unclear. The source is a human donor who had recovered from COVID-19. This specimen was CD4+ T cells from blood, taken after SARS-CoV-2 vaccination. Here the CDR3 DNA reads TGTGCCAGCTCAGAGGAGGAGACCCAGTACTTC. Encoded protein: CASSEEETQYF.